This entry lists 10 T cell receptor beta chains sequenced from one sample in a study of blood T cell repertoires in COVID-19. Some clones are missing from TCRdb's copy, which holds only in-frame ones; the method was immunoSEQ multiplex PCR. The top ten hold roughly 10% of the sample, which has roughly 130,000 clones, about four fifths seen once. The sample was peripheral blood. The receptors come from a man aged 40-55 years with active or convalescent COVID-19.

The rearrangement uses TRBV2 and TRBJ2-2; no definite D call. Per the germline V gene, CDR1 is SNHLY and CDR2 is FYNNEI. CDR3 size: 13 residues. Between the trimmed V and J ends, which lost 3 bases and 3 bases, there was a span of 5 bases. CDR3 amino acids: CASSEGDTGELFF. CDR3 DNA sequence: TGTGCCAGCAGTGAGGGCGACACCGGGGAGCTGTTTTTT.

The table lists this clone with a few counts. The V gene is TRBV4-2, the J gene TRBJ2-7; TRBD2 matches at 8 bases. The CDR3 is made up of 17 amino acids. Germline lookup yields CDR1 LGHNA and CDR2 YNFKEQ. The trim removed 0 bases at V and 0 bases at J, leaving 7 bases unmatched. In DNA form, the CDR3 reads TGTGCCAGCAGCCAAGATTTAGTAGCGGGGTCCTCCTACGAGCAGTACTTC. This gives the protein CASSQDLVAGSSYEQYF.

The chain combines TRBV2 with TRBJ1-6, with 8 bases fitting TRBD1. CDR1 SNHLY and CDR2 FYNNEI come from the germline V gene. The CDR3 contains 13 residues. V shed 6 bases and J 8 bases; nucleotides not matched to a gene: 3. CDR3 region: CASRETGDSPLHF. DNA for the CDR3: TGTGCCAGCAGAGAGACAGGGGATTCACCCCTCCACTTT.

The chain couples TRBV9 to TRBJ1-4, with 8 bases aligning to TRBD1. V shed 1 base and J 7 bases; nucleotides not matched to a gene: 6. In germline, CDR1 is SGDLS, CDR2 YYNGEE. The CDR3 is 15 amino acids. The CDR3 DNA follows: TGTGCCAGCAGCGTATCGACAGGGGAATCTGAAAAACTGTTTTTT. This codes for CASSVSTGESEKLFF. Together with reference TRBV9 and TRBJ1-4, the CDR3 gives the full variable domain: DSGVTQTPKHLITATGQRVTLRCSPRSGDLSVYWYQQSLDQGLQFLIQYYNGEERAKGNILERFSAQQFPDLHSELNLSSLELGDSALYFCASSVSTGESEKLFFGSGTQLSVL.

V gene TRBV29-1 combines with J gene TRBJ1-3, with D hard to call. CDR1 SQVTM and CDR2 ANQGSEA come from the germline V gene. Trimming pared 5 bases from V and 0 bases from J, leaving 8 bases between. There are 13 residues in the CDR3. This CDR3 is CSVRRGSGNTIYF. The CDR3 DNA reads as TGCAGCGTTCGTCGGGGCTCTGGAAACACCATATATTTT.

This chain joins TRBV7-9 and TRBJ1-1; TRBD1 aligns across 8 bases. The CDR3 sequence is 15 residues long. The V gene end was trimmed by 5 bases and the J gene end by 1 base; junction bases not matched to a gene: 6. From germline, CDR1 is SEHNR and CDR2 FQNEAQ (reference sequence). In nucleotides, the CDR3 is TGTGCCAGCAGCCCAAGACAGGGGAGGAACACTGAAGCTTTCTTT. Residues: CASSPRQGRNTEAFF. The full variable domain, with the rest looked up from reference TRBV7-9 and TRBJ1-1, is DTGVSQNPRHKITKRGQNVTFRCDPISEHNRLYWYRQTLGQGPEFLTYFQNEAQLEKSRLLSDRFSAERPKGSFSTLEIQRTEQGDSAMYLCASSPRQGRNTEAFFGQGTRLTVV.

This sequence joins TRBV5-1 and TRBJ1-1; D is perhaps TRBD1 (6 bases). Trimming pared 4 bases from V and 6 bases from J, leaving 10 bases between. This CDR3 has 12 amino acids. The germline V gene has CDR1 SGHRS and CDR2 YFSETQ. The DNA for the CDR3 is TGCGCCAGCAGCCAGACAGGCTCTGAAGCTTTCTTT. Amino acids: CASSQTGSEAFF.

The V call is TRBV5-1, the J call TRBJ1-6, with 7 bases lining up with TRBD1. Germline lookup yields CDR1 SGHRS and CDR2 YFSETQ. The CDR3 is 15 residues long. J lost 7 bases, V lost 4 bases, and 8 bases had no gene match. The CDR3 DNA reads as TGCGCCAGCAGCCTTGCCGGGACAGACAATTCACCCCTCCACTTT. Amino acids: CASSLAGTDNSPLHF. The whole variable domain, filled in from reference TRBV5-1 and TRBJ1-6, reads KAGVTQTPRYLIKTRGQQVTLSCSPISGHRSVSWYQQTPGQGLQFLFEYFSETQRNKGNFPGRFSGRQFSNSRSEMNVSTLELGDSALYLCASSLAGTDNSPLHFGNGTRLTVT.

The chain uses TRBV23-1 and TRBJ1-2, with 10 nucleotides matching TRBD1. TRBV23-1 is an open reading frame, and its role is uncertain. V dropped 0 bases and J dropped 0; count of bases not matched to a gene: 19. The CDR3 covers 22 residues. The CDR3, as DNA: TGCGCCAGCAGTCAATCGAAGAGGGGGATCAGACAGGGGGCGTTTTCTAACTATGGCTACACCTTC. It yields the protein CASSQSKRGIRQGAFSNYGYTF.

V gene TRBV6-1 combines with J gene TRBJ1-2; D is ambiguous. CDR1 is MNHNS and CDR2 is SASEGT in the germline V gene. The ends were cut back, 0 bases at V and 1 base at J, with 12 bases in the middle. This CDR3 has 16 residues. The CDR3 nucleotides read TGTGCCAGCAGTGAAGCTTCCAGTTCTTATAACTATGGCTACACCTTC. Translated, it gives CASSEASSSYNYGYTF.